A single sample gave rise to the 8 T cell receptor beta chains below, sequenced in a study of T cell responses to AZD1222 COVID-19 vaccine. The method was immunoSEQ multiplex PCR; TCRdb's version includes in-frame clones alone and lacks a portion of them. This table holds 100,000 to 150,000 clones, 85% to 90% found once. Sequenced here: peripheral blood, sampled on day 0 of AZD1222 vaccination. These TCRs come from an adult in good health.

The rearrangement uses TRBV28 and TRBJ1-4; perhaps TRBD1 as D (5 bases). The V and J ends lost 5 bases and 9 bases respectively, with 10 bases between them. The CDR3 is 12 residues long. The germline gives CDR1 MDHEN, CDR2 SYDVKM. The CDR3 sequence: CASSRSGQKLFF. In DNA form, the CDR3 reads TGTGCCAGCAGTCGATCGGGACAAAAACTGTTTTTT.

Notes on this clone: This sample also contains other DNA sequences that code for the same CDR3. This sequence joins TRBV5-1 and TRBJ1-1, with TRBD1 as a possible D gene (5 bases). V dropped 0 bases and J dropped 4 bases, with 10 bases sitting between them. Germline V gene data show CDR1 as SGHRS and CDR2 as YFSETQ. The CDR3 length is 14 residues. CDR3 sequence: CASSLEGRGTEAFF. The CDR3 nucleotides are TGCGCCAGCAGCTTGGAAGGGAGGGGCACTGAAGCTTTCTTT.

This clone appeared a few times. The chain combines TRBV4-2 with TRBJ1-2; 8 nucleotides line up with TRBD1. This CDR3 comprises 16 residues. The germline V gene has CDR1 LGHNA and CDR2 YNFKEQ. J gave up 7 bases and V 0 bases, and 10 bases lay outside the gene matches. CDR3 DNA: TGTGCCAGCAGCCAAGATCCCAAGCAGGGGGCGTTTGGCTACACCTTC. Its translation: CASSQDPKQGAFGYTF.

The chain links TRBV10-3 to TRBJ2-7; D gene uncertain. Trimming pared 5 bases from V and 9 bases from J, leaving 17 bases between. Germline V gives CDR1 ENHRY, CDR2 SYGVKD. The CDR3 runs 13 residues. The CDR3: CAISSDLGTGQYF. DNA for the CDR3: TGTGCCATCAGTTCCGACCTGGGTACCGGGCAGTACTTC.

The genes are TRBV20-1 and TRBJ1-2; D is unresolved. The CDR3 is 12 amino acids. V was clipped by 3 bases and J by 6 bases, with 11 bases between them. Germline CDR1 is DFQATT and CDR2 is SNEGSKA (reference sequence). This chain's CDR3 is CSASSQTHGYTF. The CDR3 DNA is TGCAGTGCTAGTAGTCAGACCCATGGCTACACCTTC.

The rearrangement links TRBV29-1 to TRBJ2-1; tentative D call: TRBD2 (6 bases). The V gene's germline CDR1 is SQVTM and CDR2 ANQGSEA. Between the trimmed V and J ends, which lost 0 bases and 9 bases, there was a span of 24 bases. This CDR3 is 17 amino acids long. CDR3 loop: CSVEDQVGGSINGEQFF. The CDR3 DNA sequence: TGCAGCGTTGAAGATCAGGTCGGAGGGAGCATCAACGGTGAGCAGTTCTTC.

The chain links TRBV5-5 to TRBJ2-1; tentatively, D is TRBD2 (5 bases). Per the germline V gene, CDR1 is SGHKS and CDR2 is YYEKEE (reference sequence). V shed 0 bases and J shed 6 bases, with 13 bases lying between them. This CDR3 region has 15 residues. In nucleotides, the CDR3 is TGTGCCAGCAGCTTGGAGCTAGCAACCCCCAATGAGCAGTTCTTC. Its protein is CASSLELATPNEQFF.

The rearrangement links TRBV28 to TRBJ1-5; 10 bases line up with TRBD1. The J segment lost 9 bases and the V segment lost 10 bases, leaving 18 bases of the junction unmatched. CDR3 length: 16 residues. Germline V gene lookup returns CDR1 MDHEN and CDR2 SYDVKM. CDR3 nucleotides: TGTGCCACCCAAATGGGGTTCGACAGGGGGCTTCGGCCCCAGCATTTT. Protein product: CATQMGFDRGLRPQHF.